This is a list of T cell receptor beta chains from one sample in a study of control samples from healthy donors and cancer patients. The protocol was immunoSEQ multiplex PCR, while the TCRdb copy is restricted to in-frame clones and leaves out a portion. The sample has some 150,000 clones, 85% to 95% seen once. Sequenced input: blood. The receptors were sampled from a woman aged 55 to 70 in good health. CDR3s include the opening cysteine and the closing phenylalanine or tryptophan. Each record gives: J gene, D gene, V gene, clone size, CDR3 DNA, CDR3 protein. D genes are given only for firm matches. A clone size is listed for some rows: how often the clone was seen (once, few, many), or a class if it is expanded.

J gene: TRBJ1-4; D gene: .; V gene: TRBV6-5; clone size: once; CDR3 DNA: TGTGCCAGCAGTTCCGTTGGGGGAAAACTGTTTTTT; CDR3 protein: CASSSVGGKLFF
J gene: TRBJ1-2; D gene: .; V gene: TRBV15; clone size: .; CDR3 DNA: TGTGCCACCAGCAGAGCCTTAGGGGAACAGGGTGGCTACACCTTC; CDR3 protein: CATSRALGEQGGYTF
J gene: TRBJ2-3; D gene: TRBD2; V gene: TRBV6-2/TRBV6-3; clone size: .; CDR3 DNA: TGTGCCAGCAGCTCCACGACTAGCGGGGGGGCCTCAGATACGCAGTATTTT; CDR3 protein: CASSSTTSGGASDTQYF
J gene: TRBJ1-4; D gene: .; V gene: TRBV27; clone size: .; CDR3 DNA: TGTGCCAGCAGTCGCAGGGGAGGGGATGAAAAACTGTTTTTT; CDR3 protein: CASSRRGGDEKLFF
J gene: TRBJ2-3; D gene: .; V gene: TRBV7-2; clone size: .; CDR3 DNA: TGTGCCAGCAGCTCACAGGGCTCTAGCACAGATACGCAGTATTTT; CDR3 protein: CASSSQGSSTDTQYF
J gene: TRBJ2-5; D gene: TRBD2; V gene: TRBV7-2; clone size: .; CDR3 DNA: TGTGCCAGCAGCTTAATGGAGCGGGGGGTTGGTGGGACCCAGTACTTC; CDR3 protein: CASSLMERGVGGTQYF
J gene: TRBJ1-2; D gene: TRBD1; V gene: TRBV5-6; clone size: .; CDR3 DNA: TGTGCCAGCAGCGAGACAGGGGTTTTGTTTGGCTACACCTTC; CDR3 protein: CASSETGVLFGYTF
J gene: TRBJ2-7; D gene: .; V gene: TRBV27; clone size: .; CDR3 DNA: TGTGCCAGCAGTTTTCTACAGGCCCGAGGGTCTCACGAGCAGTACTTC; CDR3 protein: CASSFLQARGSHEQYF
J gene: TRBJ1-3; D gene: .; V gene: TRBV2; clone size: .; CDR3 DNA: TGTGCCAGCAGTGCTGGCAGCTCTGGAAACACCATATATTTT; CDR3 protein: CASSAGSSGNTIYF
J gene: TRBJ1-2; D gene: .; V gene: TRBV10-3; clone size: .; CDR3 DNA: TGTGCCATCGGGCAGAACTATGGCTACACCTTC; CDR3 protein: CAIGQNYGYTF
J gene: TRBJ1-5; D gene: .; V gene: TRBV19; clone size: .; CDR3 DNA: TGTGCCAGCCTAATGGTCGCGGGGGCATATCAGCCCCAGCATTTT; CDR3 protein: CASLMVAGAYQPQHF
J gene: TRBJ2-7; D gene: .; V gene: TRBV4-1; clone size: .; CDR3 DNA: TGCGCCAGCAGCCAAGAGGGAGACGGCCCGTCCTACGAGCAGTACTTC; CDR3 protein: CASSQEGDGPSYEQYF
J gene: TRBJ1-3; D gene: .; V gene: TRBV7-2; clone size: .; CDR3 DNA: TGTGCCAGCAGCTCCTTTGGTATCCTTGGAGCCACCATATATTTT; CDR3 protein: CASSSFGILGATIYF
J gene: TRBJ2-3; D gene: .; V gene: TRBV10-3; clone size: .; CDR3 DNA: TGTGCCACGGGGGGCTTAGATACGCAGTATTTT; CDR3 protein: CATGGLDTQYF
J gene: TRBJ1-3; D gene: .; V gene: TRBV7-2; clone size: .; CDR3 DNA: TGTGCCAGCAGGCTTGGGACCCTTGGAAACACCATATATTTT; CDR3 protein: CASRLGTLGNTIYF
J gene: TRBJ1-1; D gene: .; V gene: TRBV7-2; clone size: once; CDR3 DNA: TGTGCCAGCAGCTTAGATTTCACTGAAGCTTTCTTT; CDR3 protein: CASSLDFTEAFF
J gene: TRBJ1-3; D gene: .; V gene: TRBV3-1/TRBV3-2; clone size: .; CDR3 DNA: TGTGCCAGCAGCCAAGGCAGGCCCTCACGGGTATATTTT; CDR3 protein: CASSQGRPSRVYF
J gene: TRBJ2-2; D gene: .; V gene: TRBV6-1; clone size: .; CDR3 DNA: TGTGCCAGCAGTGAGACGGCAGGGATTGGGGAGCTGTTTTTT; CDR3 protein: CASSETAGIGELFF
J gene: TRBJ1-1; D gene: TRBD1; V gene: TRBV19; clone size: .; CDR3 DNA: TGTGCCAGTACCGCCTCCGGGACAGGGGCCCGCACTGAAGCTTTCTTT; CDR3 protein: CASTASGTGARTEAFF
J gene: TRBJ1-2; D gene: .; V gene: TRBV6-2/TRBV6-3; clone size: .; CDR3 DNA: TGTGCCAGCAGTTACACCCCTCCTGATGGCTACACCTTC; CDR3 protein: CASSYTPPDGYTF
J gene: TRBJ2-5; D gene: TRBD1; V gene: TRBV18; clone size: .; CDR3 DNA: TGTGCCAGCTCACAGAACAGGGGAAAAGAGACCCAGTACTTC; CDR3 protein: CASSQNRGKETQYF
J gene: TRBJ2-2; D gene: TRBD1; V gene: TRBV5-1; clone size: .; CDR3 DNA: TGCGCCAGCAGCCCCAGGGGGCGCGGGACCGGGGAGCTGTTTTTT; CDR3 protein: CASSPRGRGTGELFF
J gene: TRBJ2-1; D gene: .; V gene: TRBV7-3; clone size: .; CDR3 DNA: TGTGCCAGCAGCCCCGACAGCCAAACCTACAATGAGCAGTTCTTC; CDR3 protein: CASSPDSQTYNEQFF
J gene: TRBJ1-2; D gene: .; V gene: TRBV10-1; clone size: .; CDR3 DNA: TGCGCCAGCAGTGAGCAGGCTAACTATGGCTACACCTTC; CDR3 protein: CASSEQANYGYTF
J gene: TRBJ1-5; D gene: TRBD1; V gene: TRBV30; clone size: .; CDR3 DNA: TGTGCCTGGAGTTCACAGACAGGGGGTCAGCCCCAGCATTTT; CDR3 protein: CAWSSQTGGQPQHF
J gene: TRBJ1-4; D gene: .; V gene: TRBV9; clone size: once; CDR3 DNA: TGTGCCAGCAGCGTATCGATAGGACTTAATGAAAAACTGTTTTTT; CDR3 protein: CASSVSIGLNEKLFF
J gene: TRBJ2-5; D gene: .; V gene: TRBV5-1; clone size: .; CDR3 DNA: TGCGCCAGCAGGGCGACCGCTAGGGAGACCCAGTACTTC; CDR3 protein: CASRATARETQYF
J gene: TRBJ2-1; D gene: TRBD2; V gene: TRBV12-5; clone size: few; CDR3 DNA: TGTGCTAGTGGTTTGGTAAAGTCGCAGCGGGGGTGGGAATCTCGGCACAATGAGCAGTTCTTC; CDR3 protein: CASGLVKSQRGWESRHNEQFF
J gene: TRBJ2-5; D gene: .; V gene: TRBV11-3; clone size: once; CDR3 DNA: TGTGCCAGCAGCTTTGGGGCCAAGGAGACCCAGTACTTC; CDR3 protein: CASSFGAKETQYF
J gene: TRBJ2-5; D gene: TRBD1; V gene: TRBV6-5; clone size: .; CDR3 DNA: TGTGCCAGCAGTCGACAGGGGGCGCGGGAGACCCAGTACTTC; CDR3 protein: CASSRQGARETQYF